This T cell receptor beta chain was profiled in a study of blood T cell repertoires in COVID-19. Overall study context: Collection of acute and convalescent COVID-19 samples took place in the United States, Italy and Spain.

In assigning cohorts, the study relied on participant-reported clinical history. Donors in Cohort 3 counted as recovered after two negative PCRs, clearance, or symptom resolution. This CDR3 contains 16 residues. V shed 5 bases and J 5 bases; nucleotides not matched to a gene: 15. Germline loops: CDR1 SGHTA, CDR2 FQGNSA. Original processing methods: Reference gene primer amplification in the assay estimated nucleated cell counts. Profiled with immunoSEQ multiplex PCR; TCRdb holds only in-frame clones, not every one. V and J calls and clone size come straight from that table; D and trimming were deduced from the DNA. Among some 300,000 clones listed, nearly 90% were seen once.

The V and J genes are TRBV7-2 and TRBJ2-7; 7 bases map to TRBD1. Sequencing was done on a sample of PBMCs or T cells enriched from blood (not recorded which). The origin of this receptor is a woman in her 30s who had recovered from COVID-19. The CDR3 region has the DNA TGTGCCAGCAGCCCGCACCCGACAGGGACCACACACGAGCAGTACTTC. It codes for CASSPHPTGTTHEQYF. Together with reference TRBV7-2 and TRBJ2-7, the CDR3 gives the full variable domain: GAGVSQSPSNKVTEKGKDVELRCDPISGHTALYWYRQSLGQGLEFLIYFQGNSAPDKSGLPSDRFSAERTGGSVSTLTIQRTQQEDSAVYLCASSPHPTGTTHEQYFGPGTRLTVT.